One and the same sample provided the 29 T cell receptor beta chains below, sequenced in a study of shared clonotypes between healthy human individuals. TCRdb's copy holds only in-frame clones and misses some; the assay was immunoSEQ multiplex PCR. The profile shows about 1.1 million clones, around three quarters of them singletons. Sample: memory CD4+ T cells from PBMCs. Noted subset: CD45RA-negative fraction. Receptors originate from a man aged 18 to 35 in good health. Some clones in this sample may be carry-over from other donors' samples.

The chain has TRBV7-2 and TRBJ2-7; 7 bases fit TRBD1. The ends lost 5 bases at V and 4 bases at J; junction bases unmatched: 11. Germline CDR1 is SGHTA and CDR2 is FQGNSA. The CDR3 runs 15 residues. The CDR3 DNA is TGTGCCAGCAGCCCAGGCCGGGACAGACCTTACGAGCAGTACTTC. Protein sequence: CASSPGRDRPYEQYF.

The genes are TRBV6-5 and TRBJ2-3; 7 bases map to TRBD2. This CDR3 comprises 15 residues. Germline CDR1 MNHEY, CDR2 SVGAGI. Trimming cost V 2 bases and J 2 bases; bases outside gene matches: 4. The CDR3 protein is CASSYRAGTTDTQYF. The CDR3 nucleotides read TGTGCCAGCAGTTACCGAGCGGGAACCACAGATACGCAGTATTTT.

The chain has TRBV10-3 and TRBJ1-6; D unclear. CDR3 length equals 12 residues. CDR1 ENHRY and CDR2 SYGVKD come from the germline V gene. V lost 0 bases to trimming and J lost 9 bases, with 3 bases between them. CDR3 sequence (DNA): TGTGCCATCAGTGAGTCAGCTTCACCCCTCCACTTT. Translated, it gives CAISESASPLHF.

Of note for this clone: This sample includes further DNA sequences coding for the same CDR3. V is TRBV7-2 and J is TRBJ2-7, with 7 bases identical to TRBD1. In germline, CDR1 is SGHTA, CDR2 FQGNSA. The CDR3 extends over 14 amino acids. V lost 5 bases, J lost 1 base, and 5 bases stayed unmatched. The CDR3 region has the DNA TGTGCCAGCAGCCGGGGACAGATATCCTACGAGCAGTACTTC. Translating gives CASSRGQISYEQYF. Based on the CDR3 plus reference TRBV7-2 and TRBJ2-7, the full variable domain is GAGVSQSPSNKVTEKGKDVELRCDPISGHTALYWYRQSLGQGLEFLIYFQGNSAPDKSGLPSDRFSAERTGGSVSTLTIQRTQQEDSAVYLCASSRGQISYEQYFGPGTRLTVT.

The chain joins TRBV7-2 to TRBJ2-7; TRBD1 aligns across 10 bases. This CDR3 comprises 15 residues. Germline V gene lookup returns CDR1 SGHTA and CDR2 FQGNSA. V dropped 3 bases and J dropped 2; count of bases not matched to a gene: 4. The CDR3 is CASSFPGQGTYEQYF. The CDR3 DNA is TGTGCCAGCAGCTTTCCGGGACAGGGGACCTACGAGCAGTACTTC.

The chain couples TRBV5-1 to TRBJ2-7; 7 bases are shared with TRBD2. The V and J ends lost 1 base and 6 bases, in that order; junction bases with no gene match: 7. The germline CDR1 and CDR2 sequences are SGHRS and YFSETQ. This CDR3 region has 14 residues. The CDR3, as DNA: TGCGCCAGCAGCTTGCTGGGAGGGGCCGCCGAGCAGTACTTC. Its translation: CASSLLGGAAEQYF.

This clone was detected only a few times. The rearrangement joins TRBV4-2 to TRBJ1-2; 7 positions match TRBD1. After removal of 1 base from V and 3 bases from J, the junction contained 5 bases not matched to a gene. From germline, CDR1 is LGHNA and CDR2 YNFKEQ. The CDR3 has 15 residues. The DNA for the CDR3 is TGTGCCAGCAGCCAAGTCACAGGGGAGTACTATGGCTACACCTTC. The encoded protein is CASSQVTGEYYGYTF.

This clone was seen a few times. This chain joins TRBV29-1 and TRBJ2-7; D tentatively fits TRBD1 or TRBD2 (5 bases each). The V and J ends lost 4 bases and 2 bases respectively, with 12 bases between them. This CDR3 is 13 amino acids long. Looked up from germline, CDR1 is SQVTM and CDR2 is ANQGSEA. CDR3 region: CSVVSQGPYEQYF. For the CDR3, the DNA is TGCAGCGTTGTCAGTCAGGGACCCTACGAGCAGTACTTC.

The genes are TRBV7-9 and TRBJ2-7, with TRBD2 matching 8 bases. This CDR3 has 19 amino acids. In germline, CDR1 is SEHNR, CDR2 FQNEAQ (reference sequence). V shed 3 bases, J shed 2 bases, and the junction held 18 bases outside the gene matches. CDR3 coding DNA: TGTGCCAGCAGCTTTGGAGGTGCCCGTCAAGGGACTAGAACCTACGAGCAGTACTTC. Translated: CASSFGGARQGTRTYEQYF. Drawing the rest from reference TRBV7-9 and TRBJ2-7, the complete variable domain is DTGVSQNPRHKITKRGQNVTFRCDPISEHNRLYWYRQTLGQGPEFLTYFQNEAQLEKSRLLSDRFSAERPKGSFSTLEIQRTEQGDSAMYLCASSFGGARQGTRTYEQYFGPGTRLTVT.

Regarding this clone: This is likely an artifact of a read error, given a far larger clone one base away. The chain uses TRBV28 and TRBJ1-5; 11 positions agree with TRBD1. The germline CDR1 and CDR2 sequences are MDHEN and SYDVKM. The CDR3 runs to 13 residues. J gave up 4 bases and V 8 bases, and 1 base lay outside the gene matches. The CDR3 protein is CASGDRGNQPQHF. CDR3 bases: TGTGCCAGCGGGGACAGGGGGAATCAGCCCCAGCATTTT.

A remark on this clone: This may come from a read error, since a much larger clone is one base off. In the same sample, other DNA sequences code for this CDR3. This chain links TRBV5-4 with TRBJ1-2, with D possibly being TRBD1 (5 bases). The ends were cut back, 4 bases at V and 2 bases at J, with 9 bases in the middle. The CDR3 is 13 amino acids. CDR1 is SGHNT, CDR2 YYREEE, per germline (reference sequence). CDR3 protein: CASSPDRNYGYTF. Here the CDR3 DNA reads TGTGCCAGCAGCCCCGACAGAAACTATGGCTACACCTTC.

The chain is built from TRBV18 and TRBJ1-2, with D perhaps TRBD1 (5 bases). Germline assignment: CDR1 KGHSH and CDR2 LQKENI. The V gene lost 4 bases and the J gene lost 0 bases, with 12 bases spanning the gap. The CDR3 runs to 15 residues. The CDR3 sequence: CASSRPGRANYGYTF. As DNA, the CDR3 is TGTGCCAGCTCACGACCGGGACGAGCTAACTATGGCTACACCTTC.

This clone appeared a single time. The rearrangement links TRBV7-2 to TRBJ2-3; 10 bases are shared with TRBD2. V lost 1 base to trimming and J lost 0 bases; unmatched junction nucleotides: 7. The CDR3 is made up of 18 amino acids. Germline V lookup: CDR1 SGHTA, CDR2 FQGNSA. Here the CDR3 DNA reads TGTGCCAGCAGCTTAGGGCTAGCGGGAGTAGGTAGCACAGATACGCAGTATTTT. It yields the protein CASSLGLAGVGSTDTQYF.

The chain uses TRBV4-3 and TRBJ1-3, with D uncertain. The V gene lost 0 bases and the J gene lost 3 bases, with 12 bases spanning the gap. Germline assignment: CDR1 LGHNA and CDR2 YSLEER. CDR3 size: 16 residues. CDR3 protein: CASSQEVGPGGNTIYF. CDR3 coding DNA: TGCGCCAGCAGCCAAGAAGTCGGTCCGGGTGGAAACACCATATATTTT.

In the case of this clone: Other DNA sequences in this specimen translate into the identical CDR3. The chain joins TRBV7-3 to TRBJ2-1, with TRBD2 identical over 12 bases. The length of the CDR3 is 15 residues. Germline CDR1 reads SGHTA; CDR2 reads FQGTGA. The ends lost 5 bases at V and 5 bases at J; junction bases unmatched: 4. The CDR3 bases are TGTGCCAGCAGCCCTCGACTAGCGGGAGACAATGAGCAGTTCTTC. This codes for CASSPRLAGDNEQFF.

This rearrangement joins TRBV11-3 to TRBJ2-1, with TRBD2 matching 7 bases. Germline-derived CDR1 and CDR2 are SGHNT and YENEEA. The CDR3 extends over 14 amino acids. The V gene end was trimmed by 5 bases and the J gene end by 7 bases; junction bases not matched to a gene: 8. CDR3 nucleotides: TGTGCCAGCAGCCGAGCGGGACCCCCGAATGAGCAGTTCTTC. It translates to CASSRAGPPNEQFF.

The chain couples TRBV6-5 to TRBJ2-3, with D hard to call. The CDR3 extends over 12 amino acids. Looked up from germline, CDR1 is MNHEY and CDR2 is SVGAGI. Trimming left V 5 bases short and J 1 base short, with 4 bases between. The CDR3 region is CASSRGTDTQYF. DNA for the CDR3: TGTGCCAGCAGTAGGGGCACAGATACGCAGTATTTT.

This chain joins TRBV30 and TRBJ1-3; D might be TRBD1 (6 bases). Trimming pared 1 base from V and 4 bases from J, leaving 14 bases between. This CDR3 is built from 15 residues. Per the germline V gene, CDR1 is GTSNPN and CDR2 is SVGIG (reference sequence). Here the CDR3 reads CAWSAMGGRGNTIYF. The DNA for the CDR3 is TGTGCCTGGAGTGCCATGGGGGGCCGGGGAAACACCATATATTTT.

The chain couples TRBV29-1 to TRBJ2-5; 7 nucleotides match TRBD1. The J segment lost 5 bases and the V segment lost 7 bases, leaving 10 bases of the junction unmatched. Germline CDR1 reads SQVTM; CDR2 reads ANQGSEA. The CDR3 has 13 residues. The CDR3 DNA is TGCAGCGAGGAGCGACAGGGCGGTGAGACCCAGTACTTC. Translation gives CSEERQGGETQYF. The whole variable domain, filled in from reference TRBV29-1 and TRBJ2-5, reads SAVISQKPSRDICQRGTSLTIQCQVDSQVTMMFWYRQQPGQSLTLIATANQGSEATYESGFVIDKFPISRPNLTFSTLTVSNMSPEDSSIYLCSEERQGGETQYFGPGTRLLVL.

The rearrangement uses TRBV2 and TRBJ2-7; maybe TRBD2 (6 bases). This CDR3 region has 14 residues. Germline values: CDR1 SNHLY, CDR2 FYNNEI. Trimming took 8 bases from V and 5 from J, leaving 19 bases between them. For the CDR3, the DNA is TGTGCCAGCCACCAGATGCGGGGCAGCCACGAGCAGTACTTC. Amino acid sequence: CASHQMRGSHEQYF.

V and J are TRBV19 and TRBJ2-1; 8 bases fit TRBD2. The CDR3 extends over 15 amino acids. The V gene's germline CDR1 is LNHDA and CDR2 SQIVND (reference sequence). The ends lost 3 bases at V and 6 bases at J; junction bases unmatched: 7. This CDR3 reads CASSMAWLAGNEQFF. The CDR3 region has the DNA TGTGCCAGTAGTATGGCTTGGCTAGCGGGCAATGAGCAGTTCTTC.

There are a few counts of this clone. The rearrangement joins TRBV2 to TRBJ1-1; no clear D gene. Germline CDR1 SNHLY, CDR2 FYNNEI. CDR3 length equals 15 residues. The V end lost 5 bases, the J end lost 1 base, and 14 bases lay between the germline ends. CDR3 DNA sequence: TGTGCCAGCAGTTTTACAACCAGCGGGAACACTGAAGCTTTCTTT. Amino acids: CASSFTTSGNTEAFF.

CDR3 bases: TGTGCCAGCAGTTACAACATGGTGAGCTCCTACGAGCAGTACTTC. Translation: CASSYNMVSSYEQYF. This rearrangement joins TRBV6-5 to TRBJ2-7; unclear D gene. The CDR3 is 15 residues long. The V gene's germline CDR1 is MNHEY and CDR2 SVGAGI. With 2 bases removed from V and 0 bases from J, the gap between germline ends came to 11 bases.

This chain connects TRBV7-8 to TRBJ1-2; TRBD1 aligns across 10 bases. The junction had 7 bases not matched to a gene; V was cut back by 5 bases and J by 4 bases. Germline V gene data show CDR1 as SGHVS and CDR2 as FQNEAQ. The CDR3 totals 15 residues. The CDR3 coding sequence is TGTGCCAGCAGCCCCCCCGGACAGGGGGTCTATGGCTACACCTTC. Its translation: CASSPPGQGVYGYTF.

This clone was detected a few times. The chain uses TRBV7-8 and TRBJ2-7; 9 bases are a match to TRBD1. There are 17 residues in the CDR3. The V gene end was trimmed by 4 bases and the J gene end by 2 bases; junction bases not matched to a gene: 12. From germline, CDR1 is SGHVS and CDR2 FQNEAQ. The CDR3 loop is CASSSYTGQGKPYEQYF. The CDR3 DNA follows: TGTGCCAGCAGCTCTTACACTGGACAGGGGAAGCCCTACGAGCAGTACTTC.

There are many counts of this clone. The J gene is TRBJ1-2, the V gene TRBV30; D is perhaps TRBD1 (5 bases). Germline values: CDR1 GTSNPN, CDR2 SVGIG (reference sequence). This CDR3 region has 14 residues. The germline V and J ends were trimmed by 4 bases and 5 bases, with 17 bases remaining between them. The CDR3 spells CAWKKQENPYGYTF. CDR3 nucleotide sequence: TGTGCCTGGAAGAAACAGGAGAATCCATATGGCTACACCTTC.

The rearrangement uses TRBV28 and TRBJ2-7, with 10 bases that match TRBD1. The germline CDR1 and CDR2 sequences are MDHEN and SYDVKM. This CDR3 is built from 14 residues. The trim removed 6 bases at V and 3 bases at J, leaving 5 bases unmatched. In DNA, the CDR3 is TGTGCCAGCAGACGGACAGGGGGAAACTACGAGCAGTACTTC. Translation: CASRRTGGNYEQYF.

This chain links TRBV11-1 with TRBJ2-3; TRBD2 matches at 10 bases. V dropped 5 bases and J dropped 0; count of bases not matched to a gene: 2. The CDR3 is 15 amino acids. CDR1 and CDR2 from the germline V gene are SGHAT and FQDESV (reference sequence). For the CDR3, the DNA is TGTGCCAGCAGCCCTAGCGGGAGTAGCACAGATACGCAGTATTTT. Its protein product is CASSPSGSSTDTQYF.

This chain links TRBV7-9 with TRBJ2-1; 16 positions agree with TRBD2. V was pared by 6 bases and J by 4 bases, with 9 bases of the junction left unmatched. This CDR3 contains 18 residues. Germline V gene sequence: CDR1 SEHNR, CDR2 FQNEAQ (reference sequence). The CDR3 loop reads CASSFKGGLAGGYNEQFF. In DNA form, the CDR3 reads TGTGCCAGCAGTTTTAAAGGGGGACTAGCGGGAGGGTACAATGAGCAGTTCTTC.